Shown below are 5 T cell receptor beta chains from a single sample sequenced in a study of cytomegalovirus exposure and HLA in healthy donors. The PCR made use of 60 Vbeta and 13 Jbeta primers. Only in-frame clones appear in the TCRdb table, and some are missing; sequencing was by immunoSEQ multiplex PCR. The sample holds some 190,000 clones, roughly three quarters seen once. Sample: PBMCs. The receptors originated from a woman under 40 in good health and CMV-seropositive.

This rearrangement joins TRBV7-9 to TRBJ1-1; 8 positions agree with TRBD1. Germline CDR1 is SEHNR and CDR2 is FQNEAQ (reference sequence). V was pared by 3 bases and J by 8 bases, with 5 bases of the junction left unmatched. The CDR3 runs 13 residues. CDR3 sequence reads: CASSFGQGAEAFF. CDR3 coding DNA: TGTGCCAGCAGCTTTGGGCAGGGGGCGGAAGCTTTCTTT.

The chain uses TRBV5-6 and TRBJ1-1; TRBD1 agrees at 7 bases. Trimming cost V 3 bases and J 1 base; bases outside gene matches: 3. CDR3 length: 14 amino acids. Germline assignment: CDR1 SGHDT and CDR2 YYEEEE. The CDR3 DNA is TGTGCCAGCAGCTGGGGGACAGCGAACACTGAAGCTTTCTTT. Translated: CASSWGTANTEAFF.

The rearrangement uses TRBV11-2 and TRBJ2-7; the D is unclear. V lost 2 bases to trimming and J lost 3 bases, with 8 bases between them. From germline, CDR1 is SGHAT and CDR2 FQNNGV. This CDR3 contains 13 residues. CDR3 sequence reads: CASSLQVNYEQYF. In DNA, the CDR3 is TGTGCCAGCAGCTTACAGGTGAACTACGAGCAGTACTTC. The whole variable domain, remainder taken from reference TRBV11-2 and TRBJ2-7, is EAGVAQSPRYKIIEKRQSVAFWCNPISGHATLYWYQQILGQGPKLLIQFQNNGVVDDSQLPKDRFSAERLKGVDSTLKIQPAKLEDSAVYLCASSLQVNYEQYFGPGTRLTVT.

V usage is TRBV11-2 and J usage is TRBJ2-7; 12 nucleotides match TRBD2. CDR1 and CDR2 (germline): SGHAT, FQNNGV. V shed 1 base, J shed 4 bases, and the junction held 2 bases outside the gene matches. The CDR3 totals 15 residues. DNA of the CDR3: TGTGCCAGCAGCTTAGGGACTAGCGGGGCGTACGAGCAGTACTTC. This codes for CASSLGTSGAYEQYF. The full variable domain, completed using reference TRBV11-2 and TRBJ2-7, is EAGVAQSPRYKIIEKRQSVAFWCNPISGHATLYWYQQILGQGPKLLIQFQNNGVVDDSQLPKDRFSAERLKGVDSTLKIQPAKLEDSAVYLCASSLGTSGAYEQYFGPGTRLTVT.

The CDR3 loop is CASSQDRDGEQYF. The DNA of the CDR3 is TGTGCCAGCAGCCAAGACAGGGATGGCGAGCAGTACTTC. This rearrangement joins TRBV4-2 to TRBJ2-5; perhaps TRBD1 as D (5 bases). The DNA end is more similar to TRBJ2-7, so the J call may be wrong. Germline CDR1 is LGHNA and CDR2 is YNFKEQ. The CDR3 spans 13 residues.